These 3 T cell receptor beta chains were sequenced from one sample in a study of T cells in Graves' hyperthyroidism and ophthalmopathy. There were TCR beta CDR3 regions amplified from RNA transcripts. The study used the HTBI primer set for a first-round RT-PCR of the TCR CDR3. Each CDR3 protein is one row after TCRdb ran MiXCR on the multiplex PCR reads. Of some 440,000 distinct CDR3 sequences listed, approximately 14% were seen once; the top ten hold over 7.5%. The sample was blood. The receptors shown here come from a woman aged 18-29 years with Graves' hyperthyroidism.

A note on this clonotype: Mismatch with germline at one junction end may stem from a read error. V is TRBV12-3 or TRBV12-4 and J is TRBJ1-1, with a possible D match to TRBD1 (6 bases). The CDR3 length is 15 residues. The CDR3 nucleotides are TGTGCCAGCAGGGAGGACGGGACATTGAACGCTGAAGCTTTCTTT. Encoded protein: CASREDGTLNAEAFF.

This clonotype showed up just a few times. J is TRBJ1-4 and V is TRBV29-1; D may be TRBD1 (6 bases). With 7 bases removed from V and 6 bases from J, the gap between germline ends came to 15 bases. There are 13 residues in the CDR3. Per germline, CDR1 SQVTM and CDR2 ANQGSEA. CDR3 DNA sequence: TGCAGCGGAGGGGGGGGCATGGATGAAAAACTGTTTTTT. Its translation is CSGGGGMDEKLFF.

This clonotype was seen a handful of times. The J gene is TRBJ1-1, the V gene TRBV3-1; D is possibly TRBD1 (6 bases). CDR3 length: 16 amino acids. The V end lost 4 bases, the J end lost 1 base, and 16 bases lay between the germline ends. CDR1 is LGHDT and CDR2 is YNNKEL in the germline V gene (reference sequence). CDR3 nucleotide sequence: TGTGCCAGCAGCCCCGGGCACGGGGGGCCGAACACTGAAGCTTTCTTT. This encodes CASSPGHGGPNTEAFF. Using reference TRBV3-1 and TRBJ1-1 for the parts outside the CDR3, the full variable domain is DTAVSQTPKYLVTQMGNDKSIKCEQNLGHDTMYWYKQDSKKFLKIMFSYNNKELIINETVPNRFSPKSPDKAHLNLHINSLELGDSAVYFCASSPGHGGPNTEAFFGQGTRLTVV.